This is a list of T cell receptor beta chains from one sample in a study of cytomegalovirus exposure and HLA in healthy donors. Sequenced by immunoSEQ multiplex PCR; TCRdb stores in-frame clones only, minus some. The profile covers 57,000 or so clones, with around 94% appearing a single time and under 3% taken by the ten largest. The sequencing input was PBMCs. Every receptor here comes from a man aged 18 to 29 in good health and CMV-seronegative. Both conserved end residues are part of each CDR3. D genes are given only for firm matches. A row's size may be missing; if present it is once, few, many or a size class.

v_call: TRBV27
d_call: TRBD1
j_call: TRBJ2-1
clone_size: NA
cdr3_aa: CASSPDRGRLAALWSEQFF
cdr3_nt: TGTGCCAGCAGTCCGGACAGGGGGCGGCTAGCGGCCCTGTGGAGTGAGCAGTTCTTC

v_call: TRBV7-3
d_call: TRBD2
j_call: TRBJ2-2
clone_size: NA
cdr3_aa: CASSSSGATGELFF
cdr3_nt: TGTGCCAGCAGCTCTAGCGGGGCCACCGGGGAGCTGTTTTTT

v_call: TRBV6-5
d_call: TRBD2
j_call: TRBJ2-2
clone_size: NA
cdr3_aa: CASSRTSGRAGELFF
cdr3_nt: TGTGCCAGCAGTAGAACTAGCGGGAGAGCCGGGGAGCTGTTTTTT

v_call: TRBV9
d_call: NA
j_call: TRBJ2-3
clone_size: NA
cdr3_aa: CASTRGRPGTDTQYF
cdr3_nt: TGTGCCAGCACGAGAGGGAGACCGGGCACAGATACGCAGTATTTT

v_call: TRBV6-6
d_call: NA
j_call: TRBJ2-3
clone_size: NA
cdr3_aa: CASSYEAGEHTDTQYF
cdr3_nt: TGTGCCAGCAGTTACGAGGCCGGGGAACACACAGATACGCAGTATTTT

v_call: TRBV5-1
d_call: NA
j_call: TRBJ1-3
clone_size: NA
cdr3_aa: CASSLGGFSGNTIYF
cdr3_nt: TGCGCCAGCAGCTTGGGGGGCTTCTCTGGAAACACCATATATTTT

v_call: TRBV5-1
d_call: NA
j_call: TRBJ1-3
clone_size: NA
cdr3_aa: CASSLDQNSGNTIYF
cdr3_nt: TGCGCCAGCAGCTTGGATCAGAACTCTGGAAACACCATATATTTT

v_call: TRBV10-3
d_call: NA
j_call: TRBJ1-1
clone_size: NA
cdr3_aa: CAISRQPNTEAFF
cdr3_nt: TGTGCCATCAGCAGACAGCCGAACACTGAAGCTTTCTTT

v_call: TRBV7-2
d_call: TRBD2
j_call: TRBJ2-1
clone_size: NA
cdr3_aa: CASSLDIRRASGTNEQFF
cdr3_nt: TGTGCCAGCAGCTTAGACATCAGGCGGGCTAGCGGGACCAATGAGCAGTTCTTC

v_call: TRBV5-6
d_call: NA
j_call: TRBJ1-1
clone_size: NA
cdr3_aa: CASSLEDNLNTEAFF
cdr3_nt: TGTGCCAGCAGCCTCGAGGACAACTTAAACACTGAAGCTTTCTTT

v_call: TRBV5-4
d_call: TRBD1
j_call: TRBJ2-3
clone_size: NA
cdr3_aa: CASSLYKGATDTQYF
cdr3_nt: TGTGCCAGCAGCTTGTATAAGGGGGCCACAGATACGCAGTATTTT

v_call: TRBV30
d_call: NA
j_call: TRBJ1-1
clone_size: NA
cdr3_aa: CAWSWETNTEAFF
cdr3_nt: TGTGCCTGGAGTTGGGAGACAAACACTGAAGCTTTCTTT

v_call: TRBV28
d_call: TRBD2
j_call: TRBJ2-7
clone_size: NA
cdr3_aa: CASRRPGTSGSPGDEQYF
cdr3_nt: TGTGCCAGCAGGCGCCCCGGGACTAGCGGGAGCCCGGGAGACGAGCAGTACTTC

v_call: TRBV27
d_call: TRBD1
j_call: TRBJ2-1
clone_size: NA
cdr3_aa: CASSLGTGRRWGLSYNEQFF
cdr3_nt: TGTGCCAGCAGTCTCGGGACAGGAAGGCGTTGGGGGTTATCCTACAATGAGCAGTTCTTC

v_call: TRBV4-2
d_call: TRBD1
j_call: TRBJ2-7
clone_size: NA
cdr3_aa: CASSQDRFGQGASEQYF
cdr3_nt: TGTGCCAGCAGCCAAGACCGCTTTGGGCAGGGGGCGAGCGAGCAGTACTTC

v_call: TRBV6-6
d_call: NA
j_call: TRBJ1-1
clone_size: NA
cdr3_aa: CASGTIWKAFF
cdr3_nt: TGTGCCAGCGGGACAATTTGGAAAGCTTTCTTT

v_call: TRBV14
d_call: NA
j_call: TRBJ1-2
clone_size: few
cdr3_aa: CGQGWRCGYTF
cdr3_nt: TGTGGTCAGGGGTGGCGGTGTGGCTACACCTTC

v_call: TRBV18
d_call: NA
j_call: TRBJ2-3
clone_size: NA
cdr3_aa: CASSPGQATDTQYF
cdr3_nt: TGTGCCAGCTCACCAGGACAAGCCACAGATACGCAGTATTTT